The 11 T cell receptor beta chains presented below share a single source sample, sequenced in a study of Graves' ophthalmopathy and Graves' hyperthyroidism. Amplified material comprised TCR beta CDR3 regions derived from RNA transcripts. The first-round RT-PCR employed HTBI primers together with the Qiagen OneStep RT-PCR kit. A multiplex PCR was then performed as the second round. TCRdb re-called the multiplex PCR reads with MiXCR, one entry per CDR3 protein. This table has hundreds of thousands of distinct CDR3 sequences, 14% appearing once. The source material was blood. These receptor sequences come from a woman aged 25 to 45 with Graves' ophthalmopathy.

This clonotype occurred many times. The CDR3 loop reads CASSAGLAVLGGELFF. CDR3 in DNA: TGTGCCAGCAGCGCGGGACTAGCGGTTCTGGGCGGGGAGCTGTTTTTT. The gene calls are TRBV2 and TRBJ2-2, with TRBD2 matching 11 bases. V was pared by 6 bases and J by 7 bases, with 10 bases of the junction left unmatched. There are 16 residues in the CDR3. Germline V gene sequence: CDR1 SNHLY, CDR2 FYNNEI.

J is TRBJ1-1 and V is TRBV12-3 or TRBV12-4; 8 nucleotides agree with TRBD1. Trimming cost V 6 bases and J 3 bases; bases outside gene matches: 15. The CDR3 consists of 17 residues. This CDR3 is CASSPSPGQGSDTEAFF. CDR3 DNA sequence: TGTGCCAGCAGCCCTAGCCCAGGACAGGGAAGCGACACTGAAGCTTTCTTT.

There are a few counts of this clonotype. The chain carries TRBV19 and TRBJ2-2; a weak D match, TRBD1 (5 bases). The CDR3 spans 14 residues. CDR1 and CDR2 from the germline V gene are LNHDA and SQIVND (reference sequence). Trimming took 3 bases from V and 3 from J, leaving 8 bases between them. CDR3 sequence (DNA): TGTGCCAGTAGTATCGCAGGGTACACCGGGGAGCTGTTTTTT. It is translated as CASSIAGYTGELFF.

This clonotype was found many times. The CDR3 DNA sequence: TGTGCCAGCAGTTTATTCCCCCAGGGGGCGTTCTCCGGGGAGCTGTTTTTT. Translated, it gives CASSLFPQGAFSGELFF. The rearrangement links TRBV27 to TRBJ2-2; 8 positions match TRBD1. This CDR3 has 17 amino acids. Germline loops: CDR1 MNHEY, CDR2 SMNVEV (reference sequence). J was trimmed by 6 bases and V by 1 base; bases with no gene match: 10.

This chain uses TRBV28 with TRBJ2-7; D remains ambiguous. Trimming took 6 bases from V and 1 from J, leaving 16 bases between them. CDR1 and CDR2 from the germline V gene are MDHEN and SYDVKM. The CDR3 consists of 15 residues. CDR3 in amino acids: CASSTLPGFSYEQYF. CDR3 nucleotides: TGTGCCAGCAGCACTTTACCGGGCTTTTCCTACGAGCAGTACTTC.

The CDR3 coding sequence is TGTGCCTGGAGACCCGGGGCACATCTCACCTTC. As protein: CAWRPGAHLTF. The V gene is TRBV30, the J gene TRBJ1-2; D may be TRBD1 (5 bases). The CDR3 consists of 11 residues. V was cut by 3 bases and J by 13 bases, with 15 bases left in between. Germline lookup yields CDR1 GTSNPN and CDR2 SVGIG (reference sequence).

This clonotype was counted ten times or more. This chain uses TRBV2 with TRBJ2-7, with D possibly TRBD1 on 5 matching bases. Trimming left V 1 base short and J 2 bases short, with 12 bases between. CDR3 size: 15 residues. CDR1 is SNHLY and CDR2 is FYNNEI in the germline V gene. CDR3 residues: CASSEGGHPTYEQYF. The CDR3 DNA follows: TGTGCCAGCAGTGAAGGAGGACATCCCACCTACGAGCAGTACTTC.

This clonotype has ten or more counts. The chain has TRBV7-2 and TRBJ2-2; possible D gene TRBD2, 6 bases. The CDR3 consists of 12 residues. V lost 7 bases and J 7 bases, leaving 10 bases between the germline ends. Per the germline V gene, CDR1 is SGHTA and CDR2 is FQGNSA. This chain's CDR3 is CASTIGGGELFF. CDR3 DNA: TGTGCCAGCACGATCGGGGGCGGGGAGCTGTTTTTT.

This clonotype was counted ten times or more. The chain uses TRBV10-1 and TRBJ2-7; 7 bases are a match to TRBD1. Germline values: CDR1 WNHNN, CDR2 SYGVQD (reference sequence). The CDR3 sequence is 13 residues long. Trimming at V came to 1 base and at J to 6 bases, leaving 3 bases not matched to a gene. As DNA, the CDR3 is TGCGCCAGCAGTGAGTGGACAGGCACCGAGCAGTACTTC. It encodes CASSEWTGTEQYF.

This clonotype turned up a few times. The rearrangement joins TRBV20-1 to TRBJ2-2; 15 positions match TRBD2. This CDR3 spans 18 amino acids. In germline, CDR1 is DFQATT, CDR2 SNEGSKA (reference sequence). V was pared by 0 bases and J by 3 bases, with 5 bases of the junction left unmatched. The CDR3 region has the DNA TGCAGTGCTAGAGATTGGACTAGCGGGAGGGGGGACACCGGGGAGCTGTTTTTT. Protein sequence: CSARDWTSGRGDTGELFF.

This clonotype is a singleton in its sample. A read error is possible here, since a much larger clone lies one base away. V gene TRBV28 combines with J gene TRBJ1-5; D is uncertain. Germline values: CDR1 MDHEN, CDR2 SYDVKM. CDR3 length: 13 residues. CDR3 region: CGSSVEGFRPQHF. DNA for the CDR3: TGTGGCAGCAGTGTCGAGGGTTTTAGGCCCCAGCATTTT. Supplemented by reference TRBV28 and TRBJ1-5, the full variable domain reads DVKVTQSSRYLVKRTGEKVFLECVQDMDHENMFWYRQDPGLGLRLIYFSYDVKMKEKGDIPEGYSVSREKKERFSLILESASTNQTSMYLCGSSVEGFRPQHFGDGTRLSIL.